Described below is a single TCR beta chain sequence and its context. Its cognate antigen has yet to be identified. Per-base quality was not reported, and no clone a single base away is much larger than it. This sample stems from a study of T cells in pancreatic ductal adenocarcinoma listed by TCRdb under 2017. Describing the broader study: Surgically resected pancreatic ductal adenocarcinoma specimens were analyzed for the quantity, spatial distribution, and characteristics of both suppressive cells and tumor-infiltrating CD8+ T cells, an effort aimed at clarifying the adaptive T-cell response occurring naturally. The research as a whole found: Tumor versus blood clonality comparisons may be biased because tumors are enriched in CD45RO+ effector rather than naive T cells, biasing toward lower diversity. Compared with tumor samples, blood samples had more total productive templates and about 7.3-fold more unique clonotypes. There was no significant difference in T-cell clonality between tumor and blood, where mean clonality was roughly 0.1 for tumors and 0.055 to 0.09 for blood. Because inoperable disease is present at presentation in most pancreatic cancer patients, the resected cohort was biased toward the minority with early-stage disease.

Pancreatic ductal adenocarcinoma patients who had undergone surgery without neoadjuvant therapy were selected. Resected tumor tissue was collected immediately after surgery into ice-cold media and a portion was flash frozen for DNA and RNA. The DNeasy Blood and Tissue Kit, with Proteinase K and RNase treatment, was used to extract genomic DNA from 7 PBMC specimens and roughly 10 flash-frozen tumor specimens. CDR1 GTSNPN and CDR2 SVGIG were looked up in the germline V gene (reference sequence). Counted from cysteine to phenylalanine, this CDR3 has 11 amino acids. This entry keeps only the CDR3 DNA: 33 bases, framed from base 1. Unmatched junction bases come to 3, with V trimmed by 7 bases and J by 5 bases. The immunoSEQ hsTCRB kit was used to amplify TCR beta CDR3 regions from genomic DNA. An Illumina HiSeq system was used to carry out high-throughput TRB CDR3 sequencing. As for how the authors treated the data: Sequencing reads were analyzed with the immunoSEQ software, and nonproductive sequences with premature stops or frame-shifts were excluded. Repertoire clonality was computed as one minus Shannon entropy normalized by log2 of the number of unique productive sequences. TCRdb obtained this table from immuneACCESS and retained in-frame rearrangements with V and J assigned. These tables miss some clones; where compared with another copy, unresolved V genes account for less than half of the shortfall, and the remainder is unexplained. V and J calls and clone size are given by that table; D and trimming were obtained from the DNA. This sample comprises around 4,600 clones, about 64% of them detected only once. 11% to 15% of the sample is in the top ten clones.

The receptor was derived from a human donor with pancreatic ductal adenocarcinoma. The chain couples TRBV30 to TRBJ2-5, with TRBD1 identical over 8 junction bases. Sequencing was carried out using pancreatic tumor tissue. The bases read TGTGCCTCCAGGACAGGGGAGACCCAGTACTTC. This encodes CASRTGETQYF.